These 26 T cell receptor beta chains were sequenced from one sample in a study of CD8 T cells in Susac syndrome. Random hexamers were used to reverse transcribe about 0.45 to 1 ug of RNA. TCRdb reanalysed the immunoSEQ multiplex PCR reads using MiXCR and keeps one entry per CDR3 protein. The sample holds some 120,000 distinct CDR3 sequences; 90% to 95% are singletons and the top ten take approximately 0.12%. Sequencing was carried out using CD4+ T cells from PBMCs. Receptors were obtained from a human donor with multiple sclerosis.

V gene TRBV7-9 combines with J gene TRBJ2-7, with D possibly called TRBD1 or TRBD2 (5 bases each). Trimming removed 1 base from V and 1 base from J, with 11 bases in between. The V gene's germline CDR1 is SEHNR and CDR2 FQNEAQ (reference sequence). There are 15 residues in the CDR3. The CDR3 spells CASSLDRGVSYEQYF. The CDR3 bases are TGTGCCAGCAGCTTAGATCGAGGGGTTTCCTACGAGCAGTACTTC.

This clonotype appeared a few times. V usage is TRBV5-4 and J usage is TRBJ2-5; 7 bases fit TRBD1. Germline CDR1 reads SGHNT; CDR2 reads YYREEE (reference sequence). This CDR3 has 13 amino acids. Unmatched junction bases numbered 1, after V lost 4 bases and J lost 1 base. This CDR3 is CASSRDSQETQYF. CDR3 in DNA: TGTGCCAGCAGCCGGGACAGCCAAGAGACCCAGTACTTC.

V and J are TRBV30 and TRBJ1-3; D unclear. Trimming removed 4 bases at V and 0 bases at J, with 4 bases between. The CDR3 loop spans 12 amino acids. CDR1 GTSNPN and CDR2 SVGIG come from the germline V gene (reference sequence). The CDR3 here is CAWTSSGNTIYF. CDR3 nucleotides: TGTGCCTGGACGAGCTCTGGAAACACCATATATTTT. The full variable domain, rest sourced from reference TRBV30 and TRBJ1-3, is SQTIHQWPATLVQPVGSPLSLECTVEGTSNPNLYWYRQAAGRGLQLLFYSVGIGQISSEVPQNLSASRPQDRQFILSSKKLLLSDSGFYLCAWTSSGNTIYFGEGSWLTVV.

This sequence joins TRBV10-3 and TRBJ2-7; 10 bases align to TRBD2. With 6 bases clipped from V and 3 bases from J, the junction kept 5 bases outside the gene matches. Germline-derived CDR1 and CDR2 are ENHRY and SYGVKD. CDR3 length: 14 residues. CDR3 sequence reads: CAISTTSGYYEQYF. CDR3 nucleotide sequence: TGTGCCATCAGCACGACTAGCGGGTACTACGAGCAGTACTTC.

This CDR3 reads CASSYEGSGNQPQHF. CDR3 bases: TGTGCCAGCAGTTACGAGGGGTCCGGCAATCAGCCCCAGCATTTT. The rearrangement joins TRBV6-6 to TRBJ1-5; a possible D gene is TRBD1 (5 bases). Trimming removed 2 bases at V and 2 bases at J, with 10 bases between. Germline V gives CDR1 MNHNY, CDR2 SVGAGI (reference sequence). There are 15 residues in the CDR3.

The CDR3 DNA follows: TGCAGTGCTAGAGGGCCAGAGGGGATACGGCAGTTCTTC. Protein product: CSARGPEGIRQFF. The chain couples TRBV20-1 to TRBJ2-1; TRBD1 or TRBD2 may be the D gene (5 bases each). Between the trimmed V and J ends, which lost 1 base and 12 bases, there was a span of 16 bases. This CDR3 contains 13 residues. Germline V gene lookup returns CDR1 DFQATT and CDR2 SNEGSKA (reference sequence).

The V and J genes are TRBV19 and TRBJ2-6; D gene unclear. Germline V gene sequence: CDR1 LNHDA, CDR2 SQIVND (reference sequence). The CDR3 is 15 amino acids. Trimming removed 4 bases from V and 2 bases from J, with 9 bases in between. The CDR3 here is CASSTERTGANVLTF. The CDR3 DNA is TGTGCCAGTAGTACCGAGAGGACTGGGGCCAACGTCCTGACTTTC.

This chain uses TRBV29-1 with TRBJ2-1; D is possibly TRBD1 (6 bases). Germline values: CDR1 SQVTM, CDR2 ANQGSEA. V lost 6 bases and J lost 3, with 9 bases in between. CDR3 length equals 12 residues. This chain's CDR3 is CSVTGNYNEQFF. The CDR3 nucleotides are TGCAGCGTGACAGGAAACTACAATGAGCAGTTCTTC.

This clonotype was counted once. The chain employs TRBV18 and TRBJ1-1, with 7 bases fitting TRBD1. CDR3 size: 13 residues. Per the germline V gene, CDR1 is KGHSH and CDR2 is LQKENI. V dropped 6 bases and J dropped 11; count of bases not matched to a gene: 12. CDR3: CASSPTGERAAFF. DNA of the CDR3: TGTGCCAGCTCTCCTACAGGGGAAAGGGCGGCTTTCTTT.

The rearrangement joins TRBV7-2 to TRBJ1-1; tentative D call: TRBD1 (6 bases). Between the trimmed V and J ends, which lost 5 bases and 3 bases, there was a span of 10 bases. From germline, CDR1 is SGHTA and CDR2 FQGNSA. This CDR3 comprises 13 residues. CDR3 sequence: CASSGQWHTEAFF. The CDR3 coding sequence is TGTGCCAGCAGCGGACAGTGGCACACTGAAGCTTTCTTT.

This clonotype was seen once. The chain couples TRBV19 to TRBJ2-1, with 8 bases aligning to TRBD1. J gave up 4 bases and V 7 bases, and 9 bases lay outside the gene matches. This CDR3 has 15 residues. Germline CDR1 and CDR2: LNHDA and SQIVND (reference sequence). The CDR3 loop is CASTLDRASYNEQFF. CDR3 bases: TGTGCCAGTACCCTGGACAGGGCCTCATACAATGAGCAGTTCTTC.

The V gene is TRBV3-1, the J gene TRBJ2-1; D may be TRBD2 (6 bases). This CDR3 spans 14 amino acids. Trimming stripped 4 bases from V and 6 bases from J, with 13 bases between. Germline V lookup: CDR1 LGHDT, CDR2 YNNKEL (reference sequence). CDR3 in DNA: TGTGCCAGCAGCCCGGGACTCACCCTCAATGAGCAGTTCTTC. The encoded protein is CASSPGLTLNEQFF.

The chain couples TRBV7-9 to TRBJ1-1; 7 bases fit TRBD1. Germline-derived CDR1 and CDR2 are SEHNR and FQNEAQ (reference sequence). J gave up 6 bases and V 1 base, and 11 bases lay outside the gene matches. The CDR3 is made up of 16 amino acids. CDR3 coding DNA: TGTGCCAGCAGCTTAGGGAGTAGACAGGGAAACGCTGAAGCTTTCTTT. Its translation: CASSLGSRQGNAEAFF.

The chain joins TRBV5-1 to TRBJ2-2, with D possibly being TRBD1 (6 bases). Looked up from germline, CDR1 is SGHRS and CDR2 is YFSETQ. The CDR3 length is 14 residues. V lost 3 bases to trimming and J lost 4 bases, with 10 bases between them. The CDR3 DNA is TGCGCCAGCAGCTCCGGACAGACCACCGGGGAGCTGTTTTTT. This sequence encodes CASSSGQTTGELFF. The full variable domain, completed using reference TRBV5-1 and TRBJ2-2, is KAGVTQTPRYLIKTRGQQVTLSCSPISGHRSVSWYQQTPGQGLQFLFEYFSETQRNKGNFPGRFSGRQFSNSRSEMNVSTLELGDSALYLCASSSGQTTGELFFGEGSRLTVL.

This chain links TRBV12-5 with TRBJ2-5; D is ambiguous. Germline CDR1 LGHNT, CDR2 FRNRAP. The ends were cut back, 6 bases at V and 4 bases at J, with 6 bases in the middle. CDR3 length: 11 residues. Written as DNA, the CDR3 is TGTGCTAGTGGACTCGCAGAGACCCAGTACTTC. Translated, it gives CASGLAETQYF.

The chain has TRBV25-1 and TRBJ2-7; 9 bases map to TRBD2. CDR1 is MGHDK and CDR2 is SYGVNS in the germline V gene. Unmatched junction bases numbered 9, after V lost 9 bases and J lost 0 bases. This CDR3 region has 15 residues. CDR3 amino acids: CARIPTSGDSYEQYF. Written as DNA, the CDR3 is TGTGCCAGGATCCCGACTAGCGGCGACTCCTACGAGCAGTACTTC.

CDR3 coding DNA: TGTGCTAGTGGTTTGGTCTTTGGCACTGAAGCTTTCTTT. It yields the protein CASGLVFGTEAFF. This chain uses TRBV12-5 with TRBJ1-1; D uncertain. Germline loops: CDR1 LGHNT, CDR2 FRNRAP. Trimming left V 0 bases short and J 4 bases short, with 6 bases between. The CDR3 sequence is 13 residues long.

J is TRBJ2-2 and V is TRBV5-1; D gene ambiguous. The CDR3 consists of 12 residues. Trimming pared 0 bases from V and 8 bases from J, leaving 5 bases between. Germline CDR1 and CDR2: SGHRS and YFSETQ. The CDR3 bases are TGCGCCAGCAGCTTGGAAGCTGGGGAGCTGTTTTTT. Its translation is CASSLEAGELFF.

This clonotype was detected once. The chain joins TRBV30 to TRBJ1-3, with TRBD1 as a possible D gene (5 bases). The CDR3 runs to 15 residues. V lost 0 bases and J lost 2, with 11 bases in between. The germline V gene has CDR1 GTSNPN and CDR2 SVGIG (reference sequence). CDR3 region: CAWSVGPSTGNTIYF. The CDR3 DNA follows: TGTGCCTGGAGTGTGGGGCCCAGTACTGGAAACACCATATATTTT.

This chain connects TRBV6-1 to TRBJ1-4; 7 bases line up with TRBD1. After removal of 7 bases from V and 4 bases from J, the junction contained 18 bases not matched to a gene. This CDR3 has 18 residues. Germline assignment: CDR1 MNHNS and CDR2 SASEGT. CDR3 loop: CASNSWRQGRPGNEKLFF. The CDR3 nucleotides are TGTGCCAGCAACTCATGGAGACAGGGCCGACCCGGTAATGAAAAACTGTTTTTT.

The gene calls are TRBV10-2 and TRBJ1-1, with D maybe TRBD1 (5 bases). In germline, CDR1 is WSHSY, CDR2 SAAADI. The CDR3 runs to 14 residues. The ends were cut back, 2 bases at V and 5 bases at J, with 12 bases in the middle. The CDR3 region has the DNA TGCGCCAGCAGTGAGCGGGGACCCCGTACTGAAGCTTTCTTT. Translation: CASSERGPRTEAFF.

This chain joins TRBV30 and TRBJ2-3; a possible D gene is TRBD2 (6 bases). The CDR3 has 13 residues. V was clipped by 4 bases and J by 4 bases, with 12 bases between them. Germline V lookup: CDR1 GTSNPN, CDR2 SVGIG (reference sequence). The CDR3 region is CAWNAGRADTQYF. In DNA, the CDR3 is TGTGCCTGGAACGCGGGGCGCGCAGATACGCAGTATTTT.

The chain has TRBV5-1 and TRBJ2-2; the match to TRBD2 covers 8 bases. Germline CDR1 SGHRS, CDR2 YFSETQ. The V and J ends lost 5 bases and 5 bases, in that order; junction bases with no gene match: 8. The CDR3 runs to 15 residues. The CDR3 region is CASSESSGKTGELFF. The CDR3 DNA reads as TGCGCCAGCAGTGAAAGTAGCGGGAAGACCGGGGAGCTGTTTTTT.

The rearrangement joins TRBV11-2 to TRBJ2-3; TRBD1 might be the D (7 bases). This CDR3 is built from 15 residues. V was pared by 5 bases and J by 6 bases, with 18 bases between. Germline V gene lookup returns CDR1 SGHAT and CDR2 FQNNGV. The CDR3 is CASSPSGGIADTQYF. CDR3 nucleotide sequence: TGTGCCAGCAGCCCTTCAGGGGGGATTGCTGATACGCAGTATTTT.

The rearrangement joins TRBV20-1 to TRBJ2-3; TRBD2 agrees at 8 bases. The CDR3 is made up of 13 amino acids. V dropped 6 bases and J dropped 5; count of bases not matched to a gene: 7. Germline loops: CDR1 DFQATT, CDR2 SNEGSKA (reference sequence). The CDR3 bases are TGCAGTGCGAAGGCGGGAGGCGTAGATACGCAGTATTTT. It translates to CSAKAGGVDTQYF.

The chain joins TRBV30 to TRBJ2-1, with 7 bases fitting TRBD2. The CDR3 length is 13 residues. After removal of 5 bases from V and 2 bases from J, the junction contained 3 bases not matched to a gene. Germline V CDR1 and CDR2: GTSNPN, SVGIG (reference sequence). This CDR3 is CAWQGLTYNEQFF. For the CDR3, the DNA is TGTGCCTGGCAGGGACTAACCTACAATGAGCAGTTCTTC.